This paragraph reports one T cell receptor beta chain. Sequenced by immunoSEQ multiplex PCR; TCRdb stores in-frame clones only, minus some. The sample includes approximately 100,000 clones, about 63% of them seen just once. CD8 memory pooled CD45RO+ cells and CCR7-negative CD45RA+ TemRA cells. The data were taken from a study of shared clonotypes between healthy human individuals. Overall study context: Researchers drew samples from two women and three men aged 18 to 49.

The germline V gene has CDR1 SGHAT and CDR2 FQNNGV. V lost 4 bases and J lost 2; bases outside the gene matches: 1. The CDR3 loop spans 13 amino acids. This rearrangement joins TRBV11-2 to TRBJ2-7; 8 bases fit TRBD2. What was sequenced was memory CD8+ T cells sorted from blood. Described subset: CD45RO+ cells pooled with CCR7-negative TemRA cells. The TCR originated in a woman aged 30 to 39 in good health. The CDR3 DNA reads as TGTGCCAGCAGCTACGGGAGGGCCTACGAGCAGTACTTC. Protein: CASSYGRAYEQYF.